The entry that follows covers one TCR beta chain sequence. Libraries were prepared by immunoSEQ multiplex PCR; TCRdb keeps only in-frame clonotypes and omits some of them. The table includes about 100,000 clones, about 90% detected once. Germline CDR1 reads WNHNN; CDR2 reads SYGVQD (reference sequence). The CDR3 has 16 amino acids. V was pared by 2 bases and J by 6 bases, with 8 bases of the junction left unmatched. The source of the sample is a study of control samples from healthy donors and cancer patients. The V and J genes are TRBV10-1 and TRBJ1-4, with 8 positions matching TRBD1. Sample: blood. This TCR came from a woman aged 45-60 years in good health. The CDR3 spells CASSERGQESDEKLFF. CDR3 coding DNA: TGCGCCAGCAGTGAGAGGGGACAGGAGAGTGATGAAAAACTGTTTTTT.